Reported below is one TCR beta chain. Germline V CDR1 and CDR2: LNHDA, SQIVND (reference sequence). This CDR3 is 13 amino acids long. V shed 6 bases, J shed 10 bases, and the junction held 4 bases outside the gene matches. The data derive from a study of blood T cell repertoires in COVID-19. Profiled with immunoSEQ multiplex PCR; TCRdb holds only in-frame clones, not every one. This sample has 160,000 or so clones, with about 83% found just once. Material for sequencing was peripheral blood. V gene TRBV19 combines with J gene TRBJ2-3, with 13 bases lining up with TRBD2. This receptor was taken from a woman older than 75 with acute or convalescent COVID-19. The CDR3 DNA is TGTGCCAGTAGGACTAGCGGGGGGTCATCGCAGTATTTT. This gives the protein CASRTSGGSSQYF.